One sample yielded the 5 T cell receptor beta chains listed below, sequenced in a study of neurological immune-mediated disorders. MiXCR, run by TCRdb on the 5' RACE reads, gives a single entry per CDR3 protein. This table has under 40,000 distinct CDR3 sequences, nearly 7.5% appearing once. The sample consisted of PBMCs. These TCRs come from a woman between 40 and 55 years old in good health.

This clonotype occurred many times. The chain joins TRBV6-5 to TRBJ2-1; 11 nucleotides agree with TRBD2. The junction had 4 bases not matched to a gene; V was cut back by 6 bases and J by 3 bases. CDR3 length equals 15 residues. In germline, CDR1 is MNHEY, CDR2 SVGAGI. The CDR3 loop is CASRLGTSGYNEQFF. The DNA for the CDR3 is TGTGCCAGCAGATTGGGGACTAGCGGCTACAATGAGCAGTTCTTC.

CDR3 residues: CASSQDRGIPYEQYF. In DNA, the CDR3 is TGTGCCAGCAGCCAAGACAGGGGGATACCCTACGAGCAGTACTTC. The chain recombines TRBV7-6 with TRBJ2-7; 9 nucleotides agree with TRBD1. Trimming took 5 bases from V and 2 from J; bases not matched to a gene: 7. Germline lookup yields CDR1 SGHVS and CDR2 FNYEAQ. This CDR3 has 15 residues. Filled out from reference TRBV7-6 and TRBJ2-7, the complete variable domain reads GAGVSQSPRYKVTKRGQDVALRCDPISGHVSLYWYRQALGQGPEFLTYFNYEAQQDKSGLPNDRFSAERPEGSISTLTIQRTEQRDSAMYRCASSQDRGIPYEQYFGPGTRLTVT.

This clonotype was detected a few times. This clone may be a read error of a much larger clone one base away. J is TRBJ1-5 and V is TRBV28; D uncertain. The germline CDR1 and CDR2 sequences are MDHEN and SYDVKM. This CDR3 contains 14 residues. The CDR3 DNA sequence: TGTGCCAGAAGTTTCTTCCAGGGCAATCAGCCCCAGCATTTT. The encoded protein is CARSFFQGNQPQHF.

The chain couples TRBV5-1 to TRBJ2-7; D is unresolved. Germline V lookup: CDR1 SGHRS, CDR2 YFSETQ. V was trimmed by 4 bases and J by 1 base, leaving 30 bases between them. The CDR3 has 20 amino acids. CDR3 sequence: CASSLGYSQSLLVRSYEQYF. In nucleotides, the CDR3 is TGCGCCAGCAGCCTGGGTTATTCCCAGTCCCTGCTAGTGCGTTCCTACGAGCAGTACTTC.

There are many counts of this clonotype. This chain connects TRBV5-1 to TRBJ2-3, with 9 bases fitting TRBD2. With V trimmed by 0 bases and J by 1 base, 9 bases remained unmatched. The CDR3 consists of 18 residues. Looked up from germline, CDR1 is SGHRS and CDR2 is YFSETQ. Here the CDR3 DNA reads TGCGCCAGCAGCTTGGTAGGCGGGGGGGCTTTGGGCACAGATACGCAGTATTTT. It is translated as CASSLVGGGALGTDTQYF.